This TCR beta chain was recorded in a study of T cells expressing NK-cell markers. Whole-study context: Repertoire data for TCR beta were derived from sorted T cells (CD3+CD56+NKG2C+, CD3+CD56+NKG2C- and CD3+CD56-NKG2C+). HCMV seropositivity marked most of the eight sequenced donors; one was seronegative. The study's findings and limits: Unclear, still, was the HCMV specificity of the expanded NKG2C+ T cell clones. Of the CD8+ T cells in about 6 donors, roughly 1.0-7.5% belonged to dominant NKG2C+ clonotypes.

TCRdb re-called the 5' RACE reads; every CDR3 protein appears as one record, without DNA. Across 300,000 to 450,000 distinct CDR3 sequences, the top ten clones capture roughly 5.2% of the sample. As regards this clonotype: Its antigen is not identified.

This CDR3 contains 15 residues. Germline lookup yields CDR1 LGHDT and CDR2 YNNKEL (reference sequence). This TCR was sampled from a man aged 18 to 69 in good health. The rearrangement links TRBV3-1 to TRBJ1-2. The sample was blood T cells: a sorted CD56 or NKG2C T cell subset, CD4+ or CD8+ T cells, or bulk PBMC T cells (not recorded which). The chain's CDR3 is CASSQVSTSNYGYTF.